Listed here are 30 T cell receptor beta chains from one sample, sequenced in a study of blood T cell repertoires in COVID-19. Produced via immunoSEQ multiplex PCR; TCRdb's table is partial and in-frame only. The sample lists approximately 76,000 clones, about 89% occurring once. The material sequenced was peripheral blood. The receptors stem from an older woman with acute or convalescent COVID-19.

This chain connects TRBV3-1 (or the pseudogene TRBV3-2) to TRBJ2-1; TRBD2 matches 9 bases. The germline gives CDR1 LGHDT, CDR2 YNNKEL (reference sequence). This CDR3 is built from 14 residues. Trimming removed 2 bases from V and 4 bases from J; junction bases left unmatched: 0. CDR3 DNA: TGTGCCAGCAGCCAACTAGCGGGGTACAATGAGCAGTTCTTC. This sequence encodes CASSQLAGYNEQFF.

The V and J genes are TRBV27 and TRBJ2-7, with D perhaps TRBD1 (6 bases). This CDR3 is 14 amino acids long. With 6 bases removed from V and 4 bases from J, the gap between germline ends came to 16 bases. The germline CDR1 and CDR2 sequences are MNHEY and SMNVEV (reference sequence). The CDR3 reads CASSPQGFRYEQYF. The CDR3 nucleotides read TGTGCCAGCAGCCCACAGGGCTTTAGGTACGAGCAGTACTTC.

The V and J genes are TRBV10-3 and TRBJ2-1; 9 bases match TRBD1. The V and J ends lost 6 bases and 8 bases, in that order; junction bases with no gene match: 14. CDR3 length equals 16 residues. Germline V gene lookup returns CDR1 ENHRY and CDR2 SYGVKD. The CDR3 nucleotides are TGTGCCATCAGAAGCAGTCGGACAGGGGAAAGGGATGAGCAGTTCTTC. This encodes CAIRSSRTGERDEQFF.

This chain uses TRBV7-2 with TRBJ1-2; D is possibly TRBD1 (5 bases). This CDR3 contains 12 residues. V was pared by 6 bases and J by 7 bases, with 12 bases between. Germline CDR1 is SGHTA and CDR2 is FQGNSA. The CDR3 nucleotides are TGTGCCAGCAGTGGGCCGGGGGGTGGCTACACCTTC. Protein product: CASSGPGGGYTF.

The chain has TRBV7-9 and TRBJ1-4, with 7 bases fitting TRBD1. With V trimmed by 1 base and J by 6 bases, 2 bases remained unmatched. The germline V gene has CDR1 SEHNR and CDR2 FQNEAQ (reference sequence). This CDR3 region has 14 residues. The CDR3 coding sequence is TGTGCCAGCAGCTTAGGGGACAGTTATGAAAAACTGTTTTTT. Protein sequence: CASSLGDSYEKLFF.

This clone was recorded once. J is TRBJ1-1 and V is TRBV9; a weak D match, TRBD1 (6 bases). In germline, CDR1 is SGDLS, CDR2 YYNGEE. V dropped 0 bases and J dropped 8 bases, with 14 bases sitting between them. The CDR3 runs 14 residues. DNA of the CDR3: TGTGCCAGCAGCGTAGATTTTGTCGGACAGGAAGCTTTCTTT. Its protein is CASSVDFVGQEAFF.

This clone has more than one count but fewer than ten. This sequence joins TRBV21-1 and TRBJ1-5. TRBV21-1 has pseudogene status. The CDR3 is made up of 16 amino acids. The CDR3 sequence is CASSKTPGPRNQPQHF. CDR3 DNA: TGTGCCAGCAGCAAGACTCCGGGTCCTCGGAATCAGCCCCAGCATTTT.

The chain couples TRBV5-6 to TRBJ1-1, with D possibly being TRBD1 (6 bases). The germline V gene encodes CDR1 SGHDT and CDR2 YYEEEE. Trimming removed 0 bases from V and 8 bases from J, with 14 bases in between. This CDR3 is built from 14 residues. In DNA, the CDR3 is TGTGCCAGCAGCTTGGGCGGCGGGGGCCGCGAAGCTTTCTTT. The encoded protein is CASSLGGGGREAFF. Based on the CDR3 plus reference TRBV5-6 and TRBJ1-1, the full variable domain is DAGVTQSPTHLIKTRGQQVTLRCSPKSGHDTVSWYQQALGQGPQFIFQYYEEEERQRGNFPDRFSGHQFPNYSSELNVNALLLGDSALYLCASSLGGGGREAFFGQGTRLTVV.

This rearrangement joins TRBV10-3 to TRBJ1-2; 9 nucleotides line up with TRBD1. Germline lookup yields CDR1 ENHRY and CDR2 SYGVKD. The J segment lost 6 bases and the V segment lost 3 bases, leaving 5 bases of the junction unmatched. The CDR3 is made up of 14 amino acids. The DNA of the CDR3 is TGTGCCATCAGTGAACAACAGGGGGCTGATGGCTACACCTTC. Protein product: CAISEQQGADGYTF.

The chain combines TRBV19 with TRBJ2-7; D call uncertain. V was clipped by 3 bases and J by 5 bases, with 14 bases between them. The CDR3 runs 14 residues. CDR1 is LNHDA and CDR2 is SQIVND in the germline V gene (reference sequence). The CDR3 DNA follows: TGTGCCAGTAGTATGGAACTGGAGAGAGACGAGCAGTACTTC. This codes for CASSMELERDEQYF.

The CDR3 protein is CASSTWESTNTIYF. In DNA form, the CDR3 reads TGTGCCAGTAGTACCTGGGAGAGCACGAACACCATATATTTT. The chain carries TRBV19 and TRBJ1-3; D unresolved. V was pared by 4 bases and J by 7 bases, with 14 bases between. The CDR3 length is 14 residues. The V gene's germline CDR1 is LNHDA and CDR2 SQIVND (reference sequence).

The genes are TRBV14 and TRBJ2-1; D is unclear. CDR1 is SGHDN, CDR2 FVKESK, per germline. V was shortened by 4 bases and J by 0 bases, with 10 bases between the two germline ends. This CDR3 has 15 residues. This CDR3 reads CASSLIGTSYNEQFF. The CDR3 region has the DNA TGTGCCAGCAGCCTGATCGGTACCTCCTACAATGAGCAGTTCTTC.

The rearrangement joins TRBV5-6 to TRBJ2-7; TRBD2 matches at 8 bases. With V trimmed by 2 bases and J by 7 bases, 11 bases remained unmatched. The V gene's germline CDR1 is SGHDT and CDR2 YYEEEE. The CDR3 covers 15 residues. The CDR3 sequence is CASSFGASGPREQYF. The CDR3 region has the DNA TGTGCCAGCAGCTTTGGGGCTAGCGGGCCGAGGGAGCAGTACTTC.

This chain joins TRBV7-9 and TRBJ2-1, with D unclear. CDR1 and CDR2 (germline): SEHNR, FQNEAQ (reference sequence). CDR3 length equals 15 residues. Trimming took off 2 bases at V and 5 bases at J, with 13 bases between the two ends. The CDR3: CASSLFNLDNNEQFF. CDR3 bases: TGTGCCAGCAGCTTATTCAACCTAGATAACAATGAGCAGTTCTTC. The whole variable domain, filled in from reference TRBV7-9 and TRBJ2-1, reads DTGVSQNPRHKITKRGQNVTFRCDPISEHNRLYWYRQTLGQGPEFLTYFQNEAQLEKSRLLSDRFSAERPKGSFSTLEIQRTEQGDSAMYLCASSLFNLDNNEQFFGPGTRLTVL.

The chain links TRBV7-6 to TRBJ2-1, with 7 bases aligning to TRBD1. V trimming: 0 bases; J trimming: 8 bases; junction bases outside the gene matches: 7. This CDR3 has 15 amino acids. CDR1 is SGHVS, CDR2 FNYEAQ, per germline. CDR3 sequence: CASSLALTGVDEQFF. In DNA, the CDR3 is TGTGCCAGCAGCTTAGCTCTCACAGGGGTAGATGAGCAGTTCTTC.

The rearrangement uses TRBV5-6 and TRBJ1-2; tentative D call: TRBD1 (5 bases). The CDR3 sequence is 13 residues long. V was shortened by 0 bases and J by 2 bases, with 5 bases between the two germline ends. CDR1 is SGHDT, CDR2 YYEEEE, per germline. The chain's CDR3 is CASSLGQNYGYTF. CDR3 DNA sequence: TGTGCCAGCAGCTTGGGACAGAACTATGGCTACACCTTC.

The CDR3 here is CASSPVTPGQGARGYTF. Written as DNA, the CDR3 is TGTGCCAGCTCACCAGTAACCCCGGGACAGGGGGCGCGTGGCTACACCTTC. The gene calls are TRBV18 and TRBJ1-2; 12 bases are shared with TRBD1. CDR3 size: 17 residues. The V gene's germline CDR1 is KGHSH and CDR2 LQKENI. Trimming removed 2 bases from V and 7 bases from J; junction bases left unmatched: 11.

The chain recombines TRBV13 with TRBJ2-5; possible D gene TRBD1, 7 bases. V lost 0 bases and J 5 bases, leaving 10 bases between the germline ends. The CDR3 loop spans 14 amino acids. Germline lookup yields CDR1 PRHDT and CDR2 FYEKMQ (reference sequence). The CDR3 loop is CASSLGAGGETQYF. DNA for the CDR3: TGTGCCAGCAGCTTAGGAGCAGGGGGGGAGACCCAGTACTTC.

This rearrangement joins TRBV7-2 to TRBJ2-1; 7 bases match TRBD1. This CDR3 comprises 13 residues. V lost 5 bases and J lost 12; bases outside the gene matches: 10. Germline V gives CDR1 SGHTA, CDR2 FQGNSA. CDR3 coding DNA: TGTGCCAGCAGCATGAGACAGGGTGGTTGGCAGTTCTTC. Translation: CASSMRQGGWQFF.

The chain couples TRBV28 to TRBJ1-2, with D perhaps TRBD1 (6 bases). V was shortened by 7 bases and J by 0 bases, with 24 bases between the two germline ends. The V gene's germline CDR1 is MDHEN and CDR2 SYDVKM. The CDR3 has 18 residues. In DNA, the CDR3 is TGTGCCAGCAAAACCCCGGGACTGGGGGGGCGCTCTAACTATGGCTACACCTTC. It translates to CASKTPGLGGRSNYGYTF.

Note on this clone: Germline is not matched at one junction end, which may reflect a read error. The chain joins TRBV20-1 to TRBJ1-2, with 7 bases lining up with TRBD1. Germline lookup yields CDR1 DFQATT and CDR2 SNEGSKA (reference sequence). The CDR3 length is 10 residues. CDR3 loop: CSARDRAYTF. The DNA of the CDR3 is TGCAGTGCAAGAGACAGGGCCTACACCTTC.

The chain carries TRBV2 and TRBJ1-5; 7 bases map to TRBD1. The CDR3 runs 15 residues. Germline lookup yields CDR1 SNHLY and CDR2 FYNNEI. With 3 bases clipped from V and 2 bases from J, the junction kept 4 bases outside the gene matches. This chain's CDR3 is CASSDRGVGNQPQHF. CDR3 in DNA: TGTGCCAGCAGTGACAGGGGGGTGGGCAATCAGCCCCAGCATTTT.

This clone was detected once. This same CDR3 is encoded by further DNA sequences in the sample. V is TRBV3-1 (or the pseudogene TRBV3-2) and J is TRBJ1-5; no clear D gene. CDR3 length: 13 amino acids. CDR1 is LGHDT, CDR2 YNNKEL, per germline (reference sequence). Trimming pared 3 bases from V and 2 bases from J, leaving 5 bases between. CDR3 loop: CASSHSGNQPQHF. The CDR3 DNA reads TGTGCCAGCAGCCACTCGGGCAATCAGCCCCAGCATTTT.

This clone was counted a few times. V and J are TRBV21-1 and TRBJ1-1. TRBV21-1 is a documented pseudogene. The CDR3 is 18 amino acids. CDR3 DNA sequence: TGTGCCAGCAGCAAAGGGCCGGGACTGCCGAAAAAGAGGACTGAAGCTTTCTTT. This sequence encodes CASSKGPGLPKKRTEAFF.

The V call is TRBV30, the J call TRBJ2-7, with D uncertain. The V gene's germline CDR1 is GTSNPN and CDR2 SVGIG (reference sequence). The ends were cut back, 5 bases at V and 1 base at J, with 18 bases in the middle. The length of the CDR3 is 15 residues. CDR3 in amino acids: CAWEIGSSLSYEQYF. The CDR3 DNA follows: TGTGCCTGGGAAATCGGGTCCTCACTGTCCTACGAGCAGTACTTC.

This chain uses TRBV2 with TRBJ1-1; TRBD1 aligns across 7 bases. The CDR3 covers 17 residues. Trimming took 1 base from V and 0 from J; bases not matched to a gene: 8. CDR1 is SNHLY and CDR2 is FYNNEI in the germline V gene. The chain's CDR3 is CASSEGGDRLMNTEAFF. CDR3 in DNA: TGTGCCAGCAGTGAAGGGGGGGACAGATTAATGAACACTGAAGCTTTCTTT. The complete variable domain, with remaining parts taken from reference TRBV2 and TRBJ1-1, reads EPEVTQTPSHQVTQMGQEVILRCVPISNHLYFYWYRQILGQKVEFLVSFYNNEISEKSEIFDDQFSVERPDGSNFTLKIRSTKLEDSAMYFCASSEGGDRLMNTEAFFGQGTRLTVV.

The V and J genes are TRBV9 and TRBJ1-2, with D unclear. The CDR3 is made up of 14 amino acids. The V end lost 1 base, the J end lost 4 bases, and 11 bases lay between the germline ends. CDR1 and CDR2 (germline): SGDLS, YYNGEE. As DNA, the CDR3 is TGTGCCAGCAGCGTAATGTCGGGTGGCTATGGCTACACCTTC. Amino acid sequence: CASSVMSGGYGYTF.

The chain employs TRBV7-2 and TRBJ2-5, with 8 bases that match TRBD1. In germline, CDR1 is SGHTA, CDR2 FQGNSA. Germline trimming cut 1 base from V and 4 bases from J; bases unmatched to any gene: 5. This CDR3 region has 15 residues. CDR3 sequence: CASSLVRGRRETQYF. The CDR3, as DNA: TGTGCCAGCAGCTTAGTCAGGGGGCGCCGAGAGACCCAGTACTTC.

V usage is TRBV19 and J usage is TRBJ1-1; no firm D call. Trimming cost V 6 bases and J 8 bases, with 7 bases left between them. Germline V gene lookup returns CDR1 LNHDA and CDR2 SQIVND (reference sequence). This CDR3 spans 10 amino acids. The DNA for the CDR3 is TGTGCCAGTAGAAACAACGAAGCTTTCTTT. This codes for CASRNNEAFF.

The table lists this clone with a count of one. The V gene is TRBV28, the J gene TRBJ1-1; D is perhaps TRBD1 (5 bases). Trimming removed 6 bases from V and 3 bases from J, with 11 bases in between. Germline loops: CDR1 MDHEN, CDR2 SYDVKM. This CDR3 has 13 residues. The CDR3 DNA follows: TGTGCCAGCAGAGCTGACAGCTACACTGAAGCTTTCTTT. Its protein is CASRADSYTEAFF. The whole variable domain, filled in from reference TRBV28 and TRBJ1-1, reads DVKVTQSSRYLVKRTGEKVFLECVQDMDHENMFWYRQDPGLGLRLIYFSYDVKMKEKGDIPEGYSVSREKKERFSLILESASTNQTSMYLCASRADSYTEAFFGQGTRLTVV.